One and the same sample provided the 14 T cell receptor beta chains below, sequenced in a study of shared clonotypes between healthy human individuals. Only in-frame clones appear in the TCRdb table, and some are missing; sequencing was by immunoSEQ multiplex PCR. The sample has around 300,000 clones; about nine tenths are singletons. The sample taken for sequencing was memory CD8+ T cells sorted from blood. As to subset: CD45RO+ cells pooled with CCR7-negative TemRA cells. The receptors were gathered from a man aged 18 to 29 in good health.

CDR3 amino acids: CASSDSEKLFF. Here the CDR3 DNA reads TGTGCCAGCAGCGATAGTGAAAAACTGTTTTTT. The V and J genes are TRBV7-6 and TRBJ1-4, with D hard to call. In germline, CDR1 is SGHVS, CDR2 FNYEAQ. CDR3 size: 11 residues. Deletions cut 5 bases from V and 7 bases from J, with 5 bases between.

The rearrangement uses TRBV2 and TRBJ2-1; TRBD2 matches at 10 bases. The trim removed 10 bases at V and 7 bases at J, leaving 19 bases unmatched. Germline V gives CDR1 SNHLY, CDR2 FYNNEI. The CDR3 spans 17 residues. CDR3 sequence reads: CATLLAGNPARLNEQFF. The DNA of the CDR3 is TGTGCCACCCTACTAGCGGGAAATCCCGCGCGCTTGAATGAGCAGTTCTTC.

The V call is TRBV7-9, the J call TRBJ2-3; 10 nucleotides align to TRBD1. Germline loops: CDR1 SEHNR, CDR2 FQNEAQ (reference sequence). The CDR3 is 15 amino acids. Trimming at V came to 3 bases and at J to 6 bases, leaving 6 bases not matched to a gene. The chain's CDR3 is CASSFNRDRGDTQYF. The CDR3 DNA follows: TGTGCCAGCAGCTTTAACCGGGACAGGGGTGATACGCAGTATTTT.

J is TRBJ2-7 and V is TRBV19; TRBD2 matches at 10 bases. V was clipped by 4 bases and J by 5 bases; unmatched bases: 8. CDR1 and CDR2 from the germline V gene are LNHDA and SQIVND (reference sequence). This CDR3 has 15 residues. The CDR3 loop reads CASSTLAGGLDEQYF. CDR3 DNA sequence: TGTGCCAGTAGTACTTTAGCGGGAGGATTAGACGAGCAGTACTTC.

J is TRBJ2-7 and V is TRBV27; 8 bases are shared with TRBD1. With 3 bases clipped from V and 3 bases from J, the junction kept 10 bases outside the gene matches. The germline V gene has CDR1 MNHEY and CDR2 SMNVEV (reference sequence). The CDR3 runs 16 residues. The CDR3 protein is CASSFAGRGPGYEQYF. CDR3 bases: TGTGCCAGCAGTTTTGCGGGCAGGGGGCCGGGCTACGAGCAGTACTTC.

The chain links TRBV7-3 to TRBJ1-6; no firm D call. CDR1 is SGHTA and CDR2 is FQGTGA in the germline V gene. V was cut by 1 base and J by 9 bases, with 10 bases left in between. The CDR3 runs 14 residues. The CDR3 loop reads CASSLMPSSSPLHF. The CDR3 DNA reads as TGTGCCAGCAGCTTAATGCCGAGCTCTTCACCCCTCCACTTT. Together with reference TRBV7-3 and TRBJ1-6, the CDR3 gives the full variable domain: GAGVSQTPSNKVTEKGKYVELRCDPISGHTALYWYRQSLGQGPEFLIYFQGTGAADDSGLPNDRFFAVRPEGSVSTLKIQRTERGDSAVYLCASSLMPSSSPLHFGNGTRLTVT.

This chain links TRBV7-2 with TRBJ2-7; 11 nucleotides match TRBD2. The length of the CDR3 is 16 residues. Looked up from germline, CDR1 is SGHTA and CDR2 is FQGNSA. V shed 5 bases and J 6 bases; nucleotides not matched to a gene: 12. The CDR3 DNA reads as TGTGCCAGCAGCCTCGGGACTAGCGGTCCCCCGCCCGAGCAGTACTTC. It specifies CASSLGTSGPPPEQYF.

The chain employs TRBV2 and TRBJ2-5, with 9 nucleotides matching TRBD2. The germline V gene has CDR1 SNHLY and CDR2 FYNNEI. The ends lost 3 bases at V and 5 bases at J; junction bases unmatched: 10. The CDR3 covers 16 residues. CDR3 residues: CASSEISGGLPETQYF. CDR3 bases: TGTGCCAGCAGTGAGATTAGCGGGGGCCTGCCTGAGACCCAGTACTTC.

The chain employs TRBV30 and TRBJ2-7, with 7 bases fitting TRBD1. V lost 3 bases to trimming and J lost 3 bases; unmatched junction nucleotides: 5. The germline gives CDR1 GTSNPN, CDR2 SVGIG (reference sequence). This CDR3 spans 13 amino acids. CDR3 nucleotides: TGTGCCTGGAGCCCGGGACAGCTCTACGAGCAGTACTTC. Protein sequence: CAWSPGQLYEQYF.

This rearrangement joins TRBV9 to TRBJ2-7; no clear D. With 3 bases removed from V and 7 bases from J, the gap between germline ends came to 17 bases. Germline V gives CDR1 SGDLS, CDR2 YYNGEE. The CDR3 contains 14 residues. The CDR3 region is CASSAAQDLSEQYF. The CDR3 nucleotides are TGTGCCAGCAGCGCCGCCCAGGACCTTTCTGAGCAGTACTTC. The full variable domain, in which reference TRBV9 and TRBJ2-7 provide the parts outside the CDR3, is DSGVTQTPKHLITATGQRVTLRCSPRSGDLSVYWYQQSLDQGLQFLIQYYNGEERAKGNILERFSAQQFPDLHSELNLSSLELGDSALYFCASSAAQDLSEQYFGPGTRLTVT.

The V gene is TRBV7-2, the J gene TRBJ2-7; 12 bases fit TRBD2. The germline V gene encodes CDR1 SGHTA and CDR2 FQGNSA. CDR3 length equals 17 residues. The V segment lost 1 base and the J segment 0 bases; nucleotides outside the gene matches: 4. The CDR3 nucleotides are TGTGCCAGCAGCTTAGGGACTAGCGGGACCAACTCCTACGAGCAGTACTTC. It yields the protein CASSLGTSGTNSYEQYF.

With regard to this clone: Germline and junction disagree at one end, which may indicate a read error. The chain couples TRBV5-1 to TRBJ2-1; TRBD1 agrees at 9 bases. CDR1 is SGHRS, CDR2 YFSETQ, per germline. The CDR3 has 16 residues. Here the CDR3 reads CANSYRRQGAYNEQFF. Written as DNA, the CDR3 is TGCGCCAACAGCTACCGCCGACAGGGGGCCTACAATGAGCAGTTCTTC.

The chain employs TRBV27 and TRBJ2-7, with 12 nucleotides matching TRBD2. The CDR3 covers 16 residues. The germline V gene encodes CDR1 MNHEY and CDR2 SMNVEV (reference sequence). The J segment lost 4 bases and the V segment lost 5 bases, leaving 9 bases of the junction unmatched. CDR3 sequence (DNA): TGTGCCAGCAGTCTGACGACTAGCGGGAGAAGATACGAGCAGTACTTC. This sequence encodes CASSLTTSGRRYEQYF.

DNA for the CDR3: TGTGCCAGCAGTCCCGGACAGATTCTCTCCTACGAGCAGTACTTC. This gives the protein CASSPGQILSYEQYF. The chain joins TRBV6-5 to TRBJ2-7; possible D gene TRBD1, 6 bases. The V end lost 5 bases, the J end lost 0 bases, and 14 bases lay between the germline ends. The CDR3 is 15 residues long. From germline, CDR1 is MNHEY and CDR2 SVGAGI.